Reported below is one T cell receptor (beta chain). Its target is not known. From the reads, TCRdb called clonotypes with MiXCR, one entry per CDR3 protein. Of some 900,000 distinct CDR3 sequences listed, around a third are singletons. This sample was included in a study of T cell repertoires in cytomegalovirus infection. This CDR3 is built from 14 residues. V lost 1 base and J 9 bases, leaving 13 bases between the germline ends. The V gene's germline CDR1 is SGHTA and CDR2 FQGNSA. The sample here was cultured CD8+ T cells from PBMCs, taken from culture after CMV antigen stimulation. This rearrangement joins TRBV7-2 to TRBJ1-5; D is unclear. This sequence was found in a human donor in good health (CMV status not recorded). Some clones in this sample may be carry-over from other donors' samples. CDR3 nucleotides: TGTGCCAGCAGCTTAGGGGCAGGCAAGGTGCCCCAGCATTTT. Protein: CASSLGAGKVPQHF.